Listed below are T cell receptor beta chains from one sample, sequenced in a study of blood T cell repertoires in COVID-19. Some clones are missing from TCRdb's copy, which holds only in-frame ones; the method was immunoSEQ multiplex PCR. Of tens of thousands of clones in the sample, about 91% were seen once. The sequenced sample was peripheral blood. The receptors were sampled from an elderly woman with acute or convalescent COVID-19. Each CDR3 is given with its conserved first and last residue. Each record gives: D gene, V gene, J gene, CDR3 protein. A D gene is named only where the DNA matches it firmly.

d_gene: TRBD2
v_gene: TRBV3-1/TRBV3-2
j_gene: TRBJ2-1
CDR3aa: CASSRLAGRGEQFF

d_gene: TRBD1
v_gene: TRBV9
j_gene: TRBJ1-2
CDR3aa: CASSYGQGNANGGYTF

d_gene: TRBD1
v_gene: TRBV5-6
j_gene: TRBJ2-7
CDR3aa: CASSAYRGSSYEQYF

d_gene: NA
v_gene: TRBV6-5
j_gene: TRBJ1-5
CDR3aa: CASSSSRGGNQPQHF

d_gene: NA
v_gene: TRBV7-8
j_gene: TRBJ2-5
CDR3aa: CASSFGREETQYF

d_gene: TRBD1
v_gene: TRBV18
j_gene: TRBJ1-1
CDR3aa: CASSPRQGIGYTEAFF

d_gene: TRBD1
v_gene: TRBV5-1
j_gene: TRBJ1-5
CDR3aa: CASSLEGASNQPQHF

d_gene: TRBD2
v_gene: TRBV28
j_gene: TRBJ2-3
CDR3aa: CASSFGTSVHTQYF

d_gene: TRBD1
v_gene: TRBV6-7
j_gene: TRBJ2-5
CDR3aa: CASSSGQGETQYF

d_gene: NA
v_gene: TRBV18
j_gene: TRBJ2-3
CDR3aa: CASSPGQGGDTQYF

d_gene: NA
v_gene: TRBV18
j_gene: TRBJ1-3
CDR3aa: CASSPSQPPGNTIYF

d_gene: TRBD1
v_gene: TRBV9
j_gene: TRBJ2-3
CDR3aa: CASSVGQGDTQYF

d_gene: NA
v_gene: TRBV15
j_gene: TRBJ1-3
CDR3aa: CATSRGGSGNTIYF

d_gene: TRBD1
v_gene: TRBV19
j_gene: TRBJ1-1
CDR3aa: CASNTEGQGTEAFF

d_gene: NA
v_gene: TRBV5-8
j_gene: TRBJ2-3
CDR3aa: CASSFSGENTQYF

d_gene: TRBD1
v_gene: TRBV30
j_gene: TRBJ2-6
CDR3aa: CAWSRRDSLVLTF

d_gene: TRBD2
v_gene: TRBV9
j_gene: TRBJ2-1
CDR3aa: CASSPHTPASGSYNEQFF

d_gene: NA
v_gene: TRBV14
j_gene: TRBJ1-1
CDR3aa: CASSQAFLSPEAFF

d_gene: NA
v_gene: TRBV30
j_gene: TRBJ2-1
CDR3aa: CAWSWGGSSYNEQFF

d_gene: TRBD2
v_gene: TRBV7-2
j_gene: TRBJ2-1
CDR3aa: CASSFTSGGENEQFF

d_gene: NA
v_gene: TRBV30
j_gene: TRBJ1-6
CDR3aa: CAWNSPPGALHF

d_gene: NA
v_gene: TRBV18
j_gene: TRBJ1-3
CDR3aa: CASSPSSVGNTIYF

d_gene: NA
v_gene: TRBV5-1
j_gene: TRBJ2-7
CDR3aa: CASRRDSYEQYF

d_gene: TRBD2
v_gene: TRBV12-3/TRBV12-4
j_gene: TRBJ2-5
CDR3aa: CASSLREGRRFYF

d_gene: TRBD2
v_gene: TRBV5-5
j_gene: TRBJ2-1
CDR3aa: CASSPRGVSYNEQFF

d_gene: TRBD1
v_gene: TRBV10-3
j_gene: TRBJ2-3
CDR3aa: CAIRGDSRTDTQYF

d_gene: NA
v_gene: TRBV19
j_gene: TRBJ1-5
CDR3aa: CASSGSGNQPQHF

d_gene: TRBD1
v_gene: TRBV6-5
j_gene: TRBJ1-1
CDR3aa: CASSYGQGVGTEAFF

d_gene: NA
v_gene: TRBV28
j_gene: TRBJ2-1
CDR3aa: CASSNQGEVYNEQFF

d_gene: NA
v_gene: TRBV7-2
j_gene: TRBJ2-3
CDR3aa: CASSVTRRGDTQYF

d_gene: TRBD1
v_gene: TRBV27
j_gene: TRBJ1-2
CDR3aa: CASSLVGTGKGYTF

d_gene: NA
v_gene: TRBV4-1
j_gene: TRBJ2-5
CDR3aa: CASSRERWLQETQYF

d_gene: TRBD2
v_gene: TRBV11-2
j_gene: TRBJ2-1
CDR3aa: CASSLVLAGNNEQFF

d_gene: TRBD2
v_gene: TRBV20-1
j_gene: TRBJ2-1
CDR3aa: CSASASGRDNEQFF

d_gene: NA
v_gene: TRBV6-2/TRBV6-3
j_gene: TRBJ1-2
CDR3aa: CASSYPTGSNGYTF

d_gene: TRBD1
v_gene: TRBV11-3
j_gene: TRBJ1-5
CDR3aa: CASSLHRDRAQHF

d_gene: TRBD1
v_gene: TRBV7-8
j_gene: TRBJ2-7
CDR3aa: CASSPQGAGSSYEQYF

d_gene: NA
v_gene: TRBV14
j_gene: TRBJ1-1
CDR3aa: CASSLRGGGTEAFF

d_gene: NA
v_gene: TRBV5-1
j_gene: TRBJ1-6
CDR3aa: CASSFNYNSPLHF

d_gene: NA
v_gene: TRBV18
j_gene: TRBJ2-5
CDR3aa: CASSPTDRQETQYF

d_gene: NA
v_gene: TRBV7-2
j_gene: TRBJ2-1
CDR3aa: CASRGTGGVAEQFF

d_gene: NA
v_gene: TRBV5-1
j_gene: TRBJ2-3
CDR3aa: CASSFRTDTDTQYF

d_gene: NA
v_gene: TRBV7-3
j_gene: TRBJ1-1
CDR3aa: CASSLQGTTGNTEAFF

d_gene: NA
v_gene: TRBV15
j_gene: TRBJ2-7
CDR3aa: CATSRDEGGDYEQYF

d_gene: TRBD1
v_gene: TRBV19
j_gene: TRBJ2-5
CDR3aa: CASRPQGSETQYF

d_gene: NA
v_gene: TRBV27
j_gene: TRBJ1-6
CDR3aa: CASGQPSYNSPLHF

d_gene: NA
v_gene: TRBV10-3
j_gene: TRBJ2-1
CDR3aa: CAIKLRLVDNEQFF